What follows is one T cell receptor (beta chain) and its context. Its antigen remains unidentified. Autoimmune disease history or systemic immunosuppression disqualified patients. The sample comes from a study of OX40 agonist ivuxolimab in advanced cancers. Overall study: The patients received agonistic anti-OX40 (CD134) antibody ivuxolimab. A partial response was reached by three patients: one with hepatocellular carcinoma and two with cutaneous melanoma.

Findings and limits, study-wide: CD4+ and CD8+ T cells in blood underwent clonal expansion by week 6 at 0.1 to 3.0 mg/kg.

V shed 5 bases and J shed 4 bases, with 6 bases lying between them. The CDR3 is 12 residues long. Germline values: CDR1 MNHEY, CDR2 SMNVEV (reference sequence). Sequencing used immunoSEQ multiplex PCR; TCRdb keeps in-frame clones, though not all of them. The sample records around 75,000 clones, roughly 80% being singletons. Sequenced material: CD4+ or CD8+ T cells sorted from blood, taken in a trial of the OX40 agonist ivuxolimab. The J gene is TRBJ1-5, the V gene TRBV27; D uncertain. This receptor was obtained from an adult with an advanced solid tumor such as melanoma, head and neck, liver or kidney cancer. CDR3 sequence reads: CASSLLNQPQHF. CDR3 bases: TGTGCCAGCAGTCTGTTAAATCAGCCCCAGCATTTT.